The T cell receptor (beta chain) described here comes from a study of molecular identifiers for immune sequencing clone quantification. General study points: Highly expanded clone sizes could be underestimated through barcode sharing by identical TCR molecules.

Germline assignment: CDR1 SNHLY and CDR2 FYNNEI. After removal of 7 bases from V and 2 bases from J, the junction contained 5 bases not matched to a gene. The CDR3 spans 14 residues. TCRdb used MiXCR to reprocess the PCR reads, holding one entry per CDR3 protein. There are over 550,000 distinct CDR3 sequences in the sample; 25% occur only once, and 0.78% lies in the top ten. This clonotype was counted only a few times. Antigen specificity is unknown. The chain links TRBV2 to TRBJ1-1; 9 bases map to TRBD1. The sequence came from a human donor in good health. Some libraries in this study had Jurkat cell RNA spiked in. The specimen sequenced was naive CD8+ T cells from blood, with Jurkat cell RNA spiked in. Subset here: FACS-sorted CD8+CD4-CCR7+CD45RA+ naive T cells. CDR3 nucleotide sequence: TGTGCCAGCAACGTGGGACAGGGAAACACTGAAGCTTTCTTT. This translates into CASNVGQGNTEAFF.